In this sample, the clone carrying this T cell receptor beta chain turned up a few times. Its cognate antigen is unknown. The sample comes from a study of CD8 T cells in ankylosing spondylitis. Overall study findings and caveats: Seemingly distinctive of ankylosing spondylitis blood was a TCR beta motif formed by eight highly homologous variants.

Germline V lookup: CDR1 SEHNR, CDR2 FQNEAQ (reference sequence). There are 17 residues in the CDR3. V dropped 3 bases and J dropped 1 base, with 17 bases sitting between them. MiXCR was run by TCRdb on the 5' RACE reads, yielding one entry per CDR3 protein. Of some 400,000 distinct CDR3 sequences detected, 20% to 25% appear once; the ten largest clones hold 16%. This receptor was taken from a male donor with ankylosing spondylitis. V usage is TRBV7-9 and J usage is TRBJ2-3, with D perhaps matching TRBD1 (5 bases). The sequenced sample was blood, either unsorted or a sorted T cell fraction (not recorded which). Here the CDR3 reads CASSFSRVRSRTDTQYF. DNA for the CDR3: TGTGCCAGCAGCTTTTCCAGGGTTAGGTCCCGCACAGATACGCAGTATTTT. The whole variable domain, filled in from reference TRBV7-9 and TRBJ2-3, reads DTGVSQNPRHKITKRGQNVTFRCDPISEHNRLYWYRQTLGQGPEFLTYFQNEAQLEKSRLLSDRFSAERPKGSFSTLEIQRTEQGDSAMYLCASSFSRVRSRTDTQYFGPGTRLTVL.